This T cell receptor (beta chain) was found in a study of blood T cell repertoires in COVID-19. The assay was immunoSEQ multiplex PCR, and TCRdb's table has in-frame clones only and misses some. The data contain 310,000 or so clones, 70% to 90% of them seen just once; the ten biggest clones take up approximately 9.4%. Germline CDR1 is LNHDA and CDR2 is SQIVND (reference sequence). The CDR3 is 17 residues long. Deletions cut 8 bases from V and 5 bases from J, with 27 bases between. The sequence derives from a middle-aged woman who had recovered from COVID-19. The chain links TRBV19 to TRBJ2-5; perhaps TRBD1 as D (6 bases). The specimen was PBMCs or T cells enriched from blood (not recorded which). DNA for the CDR3: TGTGCCAGTGCCCAACTCGGACAGCTCCAAGGAGAGGAGACCCAGTACTTC. Translating gives CASAQLGQLQGEETQYF.